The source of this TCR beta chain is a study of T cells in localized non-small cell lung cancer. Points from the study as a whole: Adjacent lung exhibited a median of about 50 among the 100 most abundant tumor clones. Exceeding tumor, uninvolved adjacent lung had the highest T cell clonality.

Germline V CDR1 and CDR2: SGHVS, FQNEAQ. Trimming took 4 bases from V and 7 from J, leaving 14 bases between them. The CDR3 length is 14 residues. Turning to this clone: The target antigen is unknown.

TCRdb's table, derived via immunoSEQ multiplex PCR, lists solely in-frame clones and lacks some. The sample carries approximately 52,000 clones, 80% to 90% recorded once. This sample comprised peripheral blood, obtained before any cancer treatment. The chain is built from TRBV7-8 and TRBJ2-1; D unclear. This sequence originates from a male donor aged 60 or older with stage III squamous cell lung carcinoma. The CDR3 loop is CASSWRRSWNEQFF. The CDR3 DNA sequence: TGTGCCAGCAGCTGGCGGCGATCTTGGAATGAGCAGTTCTTC.